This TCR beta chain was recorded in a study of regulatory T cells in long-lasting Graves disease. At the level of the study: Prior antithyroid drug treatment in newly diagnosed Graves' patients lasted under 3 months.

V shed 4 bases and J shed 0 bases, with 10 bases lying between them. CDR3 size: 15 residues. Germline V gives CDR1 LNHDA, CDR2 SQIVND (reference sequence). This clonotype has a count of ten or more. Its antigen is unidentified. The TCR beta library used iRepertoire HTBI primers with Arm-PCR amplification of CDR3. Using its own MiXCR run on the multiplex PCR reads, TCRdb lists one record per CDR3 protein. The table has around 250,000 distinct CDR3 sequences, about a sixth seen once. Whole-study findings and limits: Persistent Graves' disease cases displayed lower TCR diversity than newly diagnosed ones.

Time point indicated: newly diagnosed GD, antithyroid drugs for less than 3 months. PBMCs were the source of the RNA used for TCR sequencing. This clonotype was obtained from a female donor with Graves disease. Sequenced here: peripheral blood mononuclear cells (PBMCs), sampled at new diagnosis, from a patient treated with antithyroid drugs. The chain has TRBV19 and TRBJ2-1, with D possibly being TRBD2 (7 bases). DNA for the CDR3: TGTGCCAGTAGTAGAGGGGGGGGCTCCTACAATGAGCAGTTCTTC. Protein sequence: CASSRGGGSYNEQFF.